This T cell receptor beta chain came from a study of shared clonotypes between healthy human individuals. The V segment lost 3 bases and the J segment 4 bases; nucleotides outside the gene matches: 12. Germline CDR1 SGHDT, CDR2 YYEEEE. The CDR3 sequence is 16 residues long. The donor population consisted of healthy HIV-negative adults with no recent acute infections or vaccinations. Researchers drew on roughly 82 million PBMCs for genomic DNA from unsorted samples. Sequencing was performed on unsorted PBMC DNA using ten immunoSEQ deep assay plates. The table came from immunoSEQ multiplex PCR; TCRdb's copy has only in-frame clones and leaves some out. The data contain hundreds of thousands of clones, 76% of them singletons.

This chain uses TRBV5-6 with TRBJ1-1; 7 bases fit TRBD1. This TCR derives from a woman aged 40 to 50 in good health. Some clones in this sample may be carry-over from other donors' samples. The sequenced sample was PBMCs. CDR3 in amino acids: CASSSLRQGPTTEAFF. CDR3 bases: TGTGCCAGCAGCTCACTACGACAGGGACCGACCACTGAAGCTTTCTTT.